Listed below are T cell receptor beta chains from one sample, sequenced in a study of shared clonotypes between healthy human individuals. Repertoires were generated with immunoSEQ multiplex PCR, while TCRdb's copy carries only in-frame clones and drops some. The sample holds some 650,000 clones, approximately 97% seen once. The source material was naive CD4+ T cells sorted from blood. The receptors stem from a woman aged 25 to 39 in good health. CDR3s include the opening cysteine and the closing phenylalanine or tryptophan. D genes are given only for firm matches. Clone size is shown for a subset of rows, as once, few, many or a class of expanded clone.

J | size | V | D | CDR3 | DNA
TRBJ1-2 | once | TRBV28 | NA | CASESGRDYGYTF | TGTGCCAGCGAGTCGGGTAGAGACTATGGCTACACCTTC
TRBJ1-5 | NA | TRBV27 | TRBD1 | CASSPRGGVNQPQHF | TGTGCCAGCAGTCCCAGGGGGGGCGTAAATCAGCCCCAGCATTTT
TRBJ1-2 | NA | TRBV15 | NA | CATSRDWGEAVKEANYGYTF | TGTGCCACCAGCAGAGATTGGGGGGAGGCCGTCAAGGAAGCTAACTATGGCTACACCTTC
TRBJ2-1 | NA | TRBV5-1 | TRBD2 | CASSFGTSGSLSYNEQFF | TGCGCCAGCAGCTTTGGGACTAGCGGGAGTCTCTCCTACAATGAGCAGTTCTTC
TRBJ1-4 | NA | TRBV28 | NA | CASRPTKGGREKLFF | TGTGCCAGCCGACCGACTAAGGGTGGTCGCGAAAAACTGTTTTTT
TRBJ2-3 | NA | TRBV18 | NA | CASSPAREDTQYF | TGTGCCAGCTCACCGGCGCGGGAAGATACGCAGTATTTT
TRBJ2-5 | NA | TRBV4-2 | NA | CASRPGLGNQETQYF | TGTGCCAGCCGTCCGGGACTCGGAAACCAAGAGACCCAGTACTTC
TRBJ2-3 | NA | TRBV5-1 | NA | CASSLDKGTDTQYF | TGCGCCAGCAGCTTGGACAAGGGCACAGATACGCAGTATTTT
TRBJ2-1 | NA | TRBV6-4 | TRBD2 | CASSDSASSGSYNEQFF | TGTGCCAGCAGTGACTCGGCATCTAGCGGGAGTTACAATGAGCAGTTCTTC
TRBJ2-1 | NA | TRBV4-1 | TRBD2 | CASSQQKRGSSYNEQFF | TGCGCCAGCAGCCAACAAAAGCGGGGGTCTTCCTACAATGAGCAGTTCTTC
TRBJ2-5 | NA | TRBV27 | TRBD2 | CASSFSRLAGGETQYF | TGTGCCAGCAGTTTCTCCAGACTAGCGGGAGGAGAGACCCAGTACTTC
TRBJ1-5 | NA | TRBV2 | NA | CASSEVIFNQPQHF | TGTGCCAGCAGTGAAGTGATTTTCAATCAGCCCCAGCATTTT
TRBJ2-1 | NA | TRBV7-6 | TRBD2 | CASSSIAGGYNEQFF | TGTGCCAGCAGCTCGATAGCGGGAGGGTACAATGAGCAGTTCTTC
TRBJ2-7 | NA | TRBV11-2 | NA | CASSLDLADRAYEQYF | TGTGCCAGCAGCTTAGATTTGGCGGACCGGGCCTACGAGCAGTACTTC
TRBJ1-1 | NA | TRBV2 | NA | CASSETVGTEAFF | TGTGCCAGCAGTGAAACCGTTGGCACTGAAGCTTTCTTT
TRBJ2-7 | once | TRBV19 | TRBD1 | CASSDRDRVSNEQYF | TGTGCCAGTAGTGACCGGGACAGGGTGTCTAACGAGCAGTACTTC
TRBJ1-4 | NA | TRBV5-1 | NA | CASSLAPGVGEKLFF | TGCGCCAGCAGCTTGGCCCCAGGGGTTGGCGAAAAACTGTTTTTT
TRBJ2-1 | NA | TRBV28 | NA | CASSFLRQSNEQFF | TGTGCCAGCAGTTTTTTGCGGCAGTCCAATGAGCAGTTCTTC
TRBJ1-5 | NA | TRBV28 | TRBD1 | CASSQGQSYNQPQHF | TGTGCCAGCAGTCAGGGACAGAGCTACAATCAGCCCCAGCATTTT
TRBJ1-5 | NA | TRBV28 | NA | CASSFAGFPQHF | TGTGCCAGCAGTTTTGCAGGGTTTCCCCAGCATTTT
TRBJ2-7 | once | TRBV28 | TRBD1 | CASTRQGAAYEQYF | TGTGCCAGCACCAGACAGGGGGCGGCGTACGAGCAGTACTTC
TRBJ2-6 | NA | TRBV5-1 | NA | CASSLQVPGANVLTF | TGCGCCAGCAGCTTACAGGTGCCTGGGGCCAACGTCCTGACTTTC
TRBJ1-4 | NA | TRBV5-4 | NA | CASSSGGTNEKLFF | TGTGCCAGCAGCTCCGGTGGGACTAATGAAAAACTGTTTTTT
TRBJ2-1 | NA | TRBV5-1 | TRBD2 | CASSHPGLAGGNEQFF | TGCGCCAGCAGCCACCCGGGACTAGCGGGGGGCAATGAGCAGTTCTTC
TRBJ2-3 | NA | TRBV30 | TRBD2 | CAWTSGADTQYF | TGTGCCTGGACTAGCGGGGCGGATACGCAGTATTTT
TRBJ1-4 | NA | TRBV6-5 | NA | CASLGQTSNEKLFF | TGTGCCAGCCTAGGACAGACGTCAAATGAAAAACTGTTTTTT
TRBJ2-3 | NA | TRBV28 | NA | CASSSKTDTQYF | TGTGCCAGCAGTTCGAAAACAGATACGCAGTATTTT
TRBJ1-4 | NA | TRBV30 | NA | CAWSVLGGLGEKLFF | TGTGCCTGGAGTGTACTTGGAGGGTTGGGTGAAAAACTGTTTTTT
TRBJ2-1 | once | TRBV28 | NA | CASSLAQGRTYNEQFF | TGTGCCAGCAGTTTGGCCCAGGGCAGGACCTACAATGAGCAGTTCTTC
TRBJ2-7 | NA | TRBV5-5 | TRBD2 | CASRGGTSGSPLGDEQYF | TGTGCCAGCAGGGGCGGGACTAGCGGGAGTCCCTTAGGCGACGAGCAGTACTTC
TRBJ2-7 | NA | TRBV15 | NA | CATSREWDEQYF | TGTGCCACCAGCAGAGAATGGGACGAGCAGTACTTC
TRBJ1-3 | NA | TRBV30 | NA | CAWSTWGNTIYF | TGTGCCTGGAGTACTTGGGGAAACACCATATATTTT
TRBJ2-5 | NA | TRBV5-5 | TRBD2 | CASSPLAGAQETQYF | TGTGCCAGCAGCCCACTAGCGGGAGCTCAAGAGACCCAGTACTTC
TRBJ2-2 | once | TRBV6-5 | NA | CASSYSEGTSTGELFF | TGTGCCAGCAGTTACTCGGAGGGGACGAGCACCGGGGAGCTGTTTTTT
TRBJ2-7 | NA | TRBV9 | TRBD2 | CASSVGSGKLYEQYF | TGTGCCAGCAGCGTAGGCAGCGGGAAGCTTTACGAGCAGTACTTC
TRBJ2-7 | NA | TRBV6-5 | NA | CASSRAGPSYEQYF | TGTGCCAGCAGTAGGGCGGGGCCCTCCTACGAGCAGTACTTC
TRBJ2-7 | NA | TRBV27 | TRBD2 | CASSLLAGGVPYEQYF | TGTGCCAGCAGTTTGTTAGCGGGAGGAGTACCCTACGAGCAGTACTTC
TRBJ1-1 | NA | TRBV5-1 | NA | CASSRQDRFGKGIRTEAFF | TGCGCCAGCAGCCGACAGGATCGCTTTGGGAAAGGGATCCGGACTGAAGCTTTCTTT
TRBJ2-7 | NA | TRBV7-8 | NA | CASSLDYDTTSLGEQYF | TGTGCCAGCAGCTTAGATTACGACACAACATCTCTTGGCGAGCAGTACTTC
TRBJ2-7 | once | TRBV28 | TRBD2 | CASSDWGGSPLEQYF | TGTGCCAGCAGTGATTGGGGCGGGAGCCCTCTCGAGCAGTACTTC
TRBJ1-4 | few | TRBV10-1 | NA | CARVRGSGEKLFF | TGCGCCAGGGTAAGGGGTTCTGGGGAAAAACTGTTTTTT
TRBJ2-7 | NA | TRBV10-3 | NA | CAIRADRSEQYF | TGTGCCATCAGGGCGGACAGAAGTGAACAGTACTTC
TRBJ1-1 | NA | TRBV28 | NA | CASRHLEGVAEAFF | TGTGCCAGCAGGCATCTTGAGGGGGTGGCTGAAGCTTTCTTT
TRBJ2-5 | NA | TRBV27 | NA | CASSFTGSQETQYF | TGTGCCAGCAGTTTTACAGGATCCCAAGAGACCCAGTACTTC
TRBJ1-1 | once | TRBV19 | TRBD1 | CASSPRRRTGVNTEAFF | TGTGCCAGTAGTCCCCGGCGAAGGACAGGTGTGAACACTGAAGCTTTCTTT
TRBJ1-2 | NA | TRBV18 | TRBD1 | CASSPNRDSLGGSGGYTF | TGTGCCAGCTCACCGAACCGGGACAGCCTGGGAGGGTCGGGTGGCTACACCTTC
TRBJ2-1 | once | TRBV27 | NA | CASRLTSAAGHNEQFF | TGTGCCAGCAGACTCACAAGCGCGGCTGGGCACAATGAGCAGTTCTTC
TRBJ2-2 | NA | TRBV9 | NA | CASSVDSTGELFF | TGTGCCAGCAGCGTAGACAGCACTGGGGAGCTGTTTTTT
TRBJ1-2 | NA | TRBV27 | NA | CASSTPSGPLFGYGYTF | TGTGCCAGCAGTACACCCTCGGGACCCCTCTTTGGGTATGGCTACACCTTC
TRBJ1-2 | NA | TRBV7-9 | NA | CASSPQGGYTF | TGTGCCAGCAGCCCCCAGGGGGGCTACACCTTC
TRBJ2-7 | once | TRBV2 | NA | CASLEQGGGYEQYF | TGTGCCAGCTTAGAGCAGGGAGGTGGCTACGAGCAGTACTTC
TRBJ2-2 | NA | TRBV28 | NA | CASRKRAGELFF | TGTGCCAGCAGGAAACGCGCCGGGGAGCTGTTTTTT
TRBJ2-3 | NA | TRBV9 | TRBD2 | CASSVVPGGRSDTQYF | TGTGCCAGCAGCGTAGTCCCGGGAGGCAGGTCAGATACGCAGTATTTT
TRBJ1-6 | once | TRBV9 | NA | CASSSRQGGSPLHF | TGTGCCAGCAGCTCGCGACAAGGCGGTTCACCCCTCCACTTT
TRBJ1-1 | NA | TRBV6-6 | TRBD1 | CASTLTGRVTEAFF | TGTGCCAGCACCTTGACAGGGAGGGTTACTGAAGCTTTCTTT
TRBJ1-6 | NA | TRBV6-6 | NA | CASSISGSYNSPLHF | TGTGCCAGCAGTATTTCCGGGTCCTATAATTCACCCCTCCACTTT
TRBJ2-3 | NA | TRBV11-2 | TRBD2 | CASSRKTSGDTQYF | TGTGCCAGCAGCCGGAAGACTAGCGGGGATACGCAGTATTTT
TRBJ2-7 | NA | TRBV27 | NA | CASSVDFVSYEQYF | TGTGCCAGCAGCGTGGACTTTGTTTCCTACGAGCAGTACTTC